These 16 T cell receptor beta chains came from one sample sequenced in a study of blood T cell repertoires in COVID-19. The repertoire was sequenced with immunoSEQ multiplex PCR; TCRdb's copy has only in-frame clones and lacks some. The sample has roughly 150,000 clones, approximately 88% seen once; the top ten hold about a tenth. The sample was peripheral blood. Source of these receptors: a woman older than 75 with active or convalescent COVID-19.

V usage is TRBV10-3 and J usage is TRBJ1-1; D gene ambiguous. Germline lookup yields CDR1 ENHRY and CDR2 SYGVKD. This CDR3 spans 13 amino acids. The V end lost 3 bases, the J end lost 6 bases, and 11 bases lay between the germline ends. The CDR3 DNA follows: TGTGCCATCAGTGACTCGTTGAGAGCTGAAGCTTTCTTT. Translating gives CAISDSLRAEAFF.

Comment on this clone: The same CDR3 can be traced to other DNA sequences in this sample. The rearrangement joins TRBV2 to TRBJ1-1; 8 nucleotides match TRBD1. This CDR3 spans 13 amino acids. J lost 1 base, V lost 6 bases, and 1 base had no gene match. Germline values: CDR1 SNHLY, CDR2 FYNNEI. In nucleotides, the CDR3 is TGTGCCAGCAGGGGACAGGCGAACACTGAAGCTTTCTTT. It codes for CASRGQANTEAFF.

CDR3 coding DNA: TGTGCCAGCAGTTTCGACAGAGGCTATGGCTACACCTTC. Translated, it gives CASSFDRGYGYTF. The chain couples TRBV12-3 or TRBV12-4 to TRBJ1-2; D perhaps matches TRBD1 (5 bases). The CDR3 loop spans 13 amino acids. V lost 3 bases and J 4 bases, leaving 9 bases between the germline ends.

This clone was counted only a few times. The rearrangement joins TRBV6-2 or TRBV6-3 to TRBJ1-5; the D gene is possibly TRBD1 (5 bases). Trimming pared 0 bases from V and 8 bases from J, leaving 11 bases between. Per germline, CDR1 MNHEY and CDR2 SVGEGT. CDR3 length: 14 amino acids. The CDR3 nucleotides read TGTGCCAGCAGTTACTCGGGGGGAGGAAAGCCCCAGCATTTT. Translation: CASSYSGGGKPQHF.

CDR3 in amino acids: CASSPKQGVGYEQYF. The CDR3 DNA sequence: TGTGCCAGCAGCCCGAAACAGGGGGTGGGGTACGAGCAGTACTTC. The rearrangement uses TRBV7-2 and TRBJ2-7, with 8 bases that match TRBD1. This CDR3 region has 15 residues. V lost 5 bases, J lost 4 bases, and 10 bases stayed unmatched. CDR1 is SGHTA and CDR2 is FQGNSA in the germline V gene.

A word on this clone: This same CDR3 is encoded by further DNA sequences in the sample. This chain links TRBV18 with TRBJ1-5; D unclear. Germline V CDR1 and CDR2: KGHSH, LQKENI. The CDR3 sequence is 13 residues long. The V and J ends lost 5 bases and 0 bases respectively, with 5 bases between them. The CDR3 DNA reads as TGTGCCAGCTCATCGAGTAGCAATCAGCCCCAGCATTTT. Protein sequence: CASSSSSNQPQHF. Based on the CDR3 plus reference TRBV18 and TRBJ1-5, the full variable domain is NAGVMQNPRHLVRRRGQEARLRCSPMKGHSHVYWYRQLPEEGLKFMVYLQKENIIDESGMPKERFSAEFPKEGPSILRIQQVVRGDSAAYFCASSSSSNQPQHFGDGTRLSIL.

This clone was detected once. The chain combines TRBV16 with TRBJ1-5; D is unclear. V shed 0 bases and J shed 5 bases, with 8 bases lying between them. The CDR3 loop spans 14 amino acids. In germline, CDR1 is KGHSY, CDR2 FQNENV. CDR3: CASSQSEDYQPQHF. CDR3 bases: TGTGCCAGCAGCCAATCGGAGGACTATCAGCCCCAGCATTTT.

This clone was observed a handful of times. The chain links TRBV6-5 to TRBJ1-2, with 9 bases fitting TRBD1. CDR1 MNHEY and CDR2 SVGAGI come from the germline V gene. The ends lost 6 bases at V and 6 bases at J; junction bases unmatched: 2. CDR3 length: 12 amino acids. The CDR3 DNA reads TGTGCCAGCAGCGGACAGGGGCATGGCTACACCTTC. It is translated as CASSGQGHGYTF.

This clone was counted a few times. The rearrangement uses TRBV7-2 and TRBJ1-5, with unresolved D. The germline V gene encodes CDR1 SGHTA and CDR2 FQGNSA. Deletions cut 7 bases from V and 7 bases from J, with 11 bases between. CDR3 length: 12 residues. DNA of the CDR3: TGTGCCAGCACCCTATATGAGCAGCCCCAGCATTTT. It yields the protein CASTLYEQPQHF. Together with reference TRBV7-2 and TRBJ1-5, the CDR3 gives the full variable domain: GAGVSQSPSNKVTEKGKDVELRCDPISGHTALYWYRQSLGQGLEFLIYFQGNSAPDKSGLPSDRFSAERTGGSVSTLTIQRTQQEDSAVYLCASTLYEQPQHFGDGTRLSIL.

The rearrangement links TRBV5-1 to TRBJ1-4; no clear D. Per the germline V gene, CDR1 is SGHRS and CDR2 is YFSETQ. Deletions cut 4 bases from V and 7 bases from J, with 14 bases between. CDR3 length: 14 amino acids. The CDR3 here is CASSPTSLGEKLFF. The CDR3 region has the DNA TGCGCCAGCAGCCCGACAAGCCTTGGTGAAAAACTGTTTTTT.

The J gene is TRBJ1-1, the V gene TRBV18, with 7 positions matching TRBD1. The CDR3 contains 14 residues. V shed 6 bases and J 5 bases; nucleotides not matched to a gene: 9. Germline CDR1 KGHSH, CDR2 LQKENI. The CDR3 DNA reads TGTGCCAGCTCCCCCCTGACAGGGTGGACTGAAGCTTTCTTT. It encodes CASSPLTGWTEAFF.

V is TRBV7-9 and J is TRBJ2-5; 7 bases line up with TRBD1. V shed 10 bases and J 2 bases; nucleotides not matched to a gene: 10. Germline V gene data show CDR1 as SEHNR and CDR2 as FQNEAQ (reference sequence). This CDR3 is 14 amino acids long. CDR3 in DNA: TGTGCCATCCAGACAGGGCAAAAACAAGAGACCCAGTACTTC. Encoded protein: CAIQTGQKQETQYF.

This sequence joins TRBV7-2 and TRBJ2-7; TRBD2 matches 8 bases. The V gene's germline CDR1 is SGHTA and CDR2 FQGNSA. The CDR3 has 16 amino acids. The junction had 15 bases not matched to a gene; V was cut back by 5 bases and J by 6 bases. In DNA form, the CDR3 reads TGTGCCAGCAGCCCCGGGGGGGGGTACCTTCCTCTCGAGCAGTACTTC. The encoded protein is CASSPGGGYLPLEQYF.

The table lists this clone with a count of one. V gene TRBV6-2 or TRBV6-3 combines with J gene TRBJ2-1; 7 bases are a match to TRBD2. In germline, CDR1 is MNHEY, CDR2 SVGEGT. J was trimmed by 6 bases and V by 2 bases; bases with no gene match: 7. The CDR3 consists of 15 residues. Here the CDR3 reads CASSYGGVSVNEQFF. The CDR3 bases are TGTGCCAGCAGTTACGGGGGGGTGTCGGTCAATGAGCAGTTCTTC.

The chain employs TRBV6-6 and TRBJ2-3; TRBD1 matches at 8 bases. J gave up 11 bases and V 8 bases, and 15 bases lay outside the gene matches. Germline lookup yields CDR1 MNHNY and CDR2 SVGAGI (reference sequence). This CDR3 comprises 14 residues. The CDR3 loop is CASHIGTGLSGQYF. CDR3 DNA sequence: TGTGCCAGCCACATCGGGACAGGCCTTTCTGGGCAGTATTTT.

This clone has a handful of counts. CDR3 nucleotides: TGTGCCAGCAGTTCTACAGGGGGGGCAACTAATGAAAAACTGTTTTTT. This encodes CASSSTGGATNEKLFF. The gene calls are TRBV11-3 and TRBJ1-4; 8 bases are a match to TRBD1. V lost 6 bases to trimming and J lost 0 bases; unmatched junction nucleotides: 6. Germline loops: CDR1 SGHNT, CDR2 YENEEA. The CDR3 is 16 amino acids.